This TCR beta chain was captured in a study of response to subunit inactivated influenza vaccine (dated by TCRdb to 2016 to 2018). Some background on the complete study: To follow how T cells responded to a trivalent subunit inactivated influenza vaccine, the researchers relied on deep quantitative profiling of the T cell receptor repertoire.

The germline V gene (reference sequence) supplies CDR1 LGHDT and CDR2 YNNKEL. A distance of 10 bases separates the germline ends of V and J, which lose 4 bases and 0 bases respectively. Inclusive of the bounding cysteine and phenylalanine, the CDR3 is 14 residues long. Of all the DNA, just the CDR3 is kept, 42 bases in frame from base 1. The method behind the library was RT-PCR. TCRdb records Illumina HiSeq 2500 as the sequencer. TCRdb took the public reads, trimmed them with fastp at Q25, ran MiXCR for clone calling and kept in-frame beta chains. Merged by CDR3 protein, the rows form single entries marked with the most common genes and DNA. This sample holds 450,000 to 600,000 distinct CDR3 sequences; around 8% were observed only once. The ten largest clonotypes hold 10% to 15% of the sample. This clonotype was observed many times. The specificity of this receptor is unknown. No quality values exist for individual bases; no much larger clone is one base distant.

Overall results and qualifications from the work: The authors proposed that each seasonal influenza vaccination may bring in only a limited number of new T cells.

The chain was built from TRBV3-1 and TRBJ2-7; the D gene lacks a confident call. The TCR was taken from a man in his fifties or sixties who received an inactivated influenza vaccine. Donor details come from another sample of the same person, matched by shared clones. Material: PBMCs from blood, obtained less than 25 months after vaccination. Read as DNA, the sequence is TGTGCCAGCAGCCCGACACCCAGCTCCTACGAGCAGTACTTC. Its product reads: CASSPTPSSYEQYF.